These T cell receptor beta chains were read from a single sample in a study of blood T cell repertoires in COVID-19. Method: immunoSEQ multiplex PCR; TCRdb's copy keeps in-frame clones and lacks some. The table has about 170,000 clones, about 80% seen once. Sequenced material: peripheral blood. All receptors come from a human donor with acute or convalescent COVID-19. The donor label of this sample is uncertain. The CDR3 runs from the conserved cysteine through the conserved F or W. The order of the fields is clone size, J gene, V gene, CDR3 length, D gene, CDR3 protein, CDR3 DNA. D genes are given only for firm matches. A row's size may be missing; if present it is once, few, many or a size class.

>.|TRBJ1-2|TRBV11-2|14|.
CASSPGTPNYGYTF
TGTGCCAGCAGCCCGGGGACACCTAACTATGGCTACACCTTC
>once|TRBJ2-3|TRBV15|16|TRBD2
CATSLTSGRSSDTQYF
TGTGCCACCAGCTTAACTAGCGGGAGAAGCTCAGATACGCAGTATTTT
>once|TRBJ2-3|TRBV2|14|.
CASSESLATDTQYF
TGTGCCAGCAGTGAAAGCCTAGCCACAGATACGCAGTATTTT
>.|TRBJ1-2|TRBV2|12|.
CASSGGLGLGTF
TGTGCCAGCAGTGGAGGGTTAGGATTGGGCACCTTC
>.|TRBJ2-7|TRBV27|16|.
CASSLSWRLEAYEQYF
TGTGCCAGCAGTTTATCGTGGCGACTCGAGGCCTACGAGCAGTACTTC
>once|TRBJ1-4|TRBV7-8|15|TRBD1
CASSSTGGLNEKLFF
TGTGCCAGCAGCTCCACAGGGGGCCTTAATGAAAAACTGTTTTTT
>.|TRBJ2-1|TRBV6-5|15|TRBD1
CASSAPRTGPGEQFF
TGTGCCAGCAGCGCCCCCCGGACAGGCCCTGGAGAGCAGTTCTTC
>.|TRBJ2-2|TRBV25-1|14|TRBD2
CASSGEGPTGELFF
TGTGCCAGCAGTGGGGAGGGCCCCACCGGGGAGCTGTTTTTT
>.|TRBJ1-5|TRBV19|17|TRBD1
CASSIWRGEDRGKPQHF
TGTGCCAGTAGTATCTGGAGGGGGGAGGACAGGGGTAAGCCCCAGCATTTT
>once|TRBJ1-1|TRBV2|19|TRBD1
CASNDRRWDRGVTVPEAFF
TGTGCCAGCAACGATCGCCGGTGGGACAGGGGAGTAACTGTTCCTGAAGCTTTCTTT
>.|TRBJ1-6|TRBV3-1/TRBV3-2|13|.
CASSHRGGLTLHF
TGTGCCAGCAGCCACCGCGGGGGGCTGACCCTCCACTTT
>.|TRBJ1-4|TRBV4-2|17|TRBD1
CASSQGQKEKGNEKLFF
TGTGCCAGCAGCCAGGGACAGAAGGAGAAAGGAAATGAAAAACTGTTTTTT
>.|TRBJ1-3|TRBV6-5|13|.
CASRTQGRDTIYF
TGTGCCAGCAGAACCCAGGGGAGGGACACCATATATTTT
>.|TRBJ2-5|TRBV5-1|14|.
CASSRGLDQETQYF
TGCGCCAGCAGCCGGGGACTCGATCAAGAGACCCAGTACTTC
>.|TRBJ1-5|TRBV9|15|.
CASSLLGGVDQPQHF
TGTGCCAGCAGCCTTCTGGGGGGGGTAGATCAGCCCCAGCATTTT
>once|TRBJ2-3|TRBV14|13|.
CASSPRQADTQYF
TGTGCCAGCAGCCCGAGACAAGCAGATACGCAGTATTTT
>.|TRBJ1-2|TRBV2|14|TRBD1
CASSPGQGNYGYTF
TGTGCCAGCAGTCCGGGACAGGGGAACTATGGCTACACCTTC
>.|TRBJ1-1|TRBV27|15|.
CASSLWGTRNTEAFF
TGTGCCAGCAGTTTATGGGGGACACGAAACACTGAAGCTTTCTTT
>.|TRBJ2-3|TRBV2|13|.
CASGRGSPDTQYF
TGTGCCAGCGGACGGGGATCCCCAGATACGCAGTATTTT
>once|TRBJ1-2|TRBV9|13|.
CASSVDSTYGYTF
TGTGCCAGCAGCGTAGACAGTACGTATGGCTACACCTTC
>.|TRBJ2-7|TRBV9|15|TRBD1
CASSPNRQGSYEQYF
TGTGCCAGCAGCCCTAACAGACAGGGATCCTACGAGCAGTACTTC
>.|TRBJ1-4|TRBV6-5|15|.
CASSSWAKGEEKLFF
TGTGCCAGCAGTTCGTGGGCCAAGGGGGAGGAAAAACTGTTTTTT
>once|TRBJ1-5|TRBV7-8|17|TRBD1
CASTSTGSGQGSQPQHF
TGTGCCAGCACCTCCACAGGCTCGGGACAGGGTTCTCAGCCCCAGCATTTT
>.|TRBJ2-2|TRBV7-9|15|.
CASSPPGQNTGELFF
TGTGCCAGCAGCCCACCGGGACAGAACACCGGGGAGCTGTTTTTT
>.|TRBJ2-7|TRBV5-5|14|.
CASSFGRLNNEQYF
TGTGCCAGCAGCTTCGGCAGGCTAAATAACGAGCAGTACTTC
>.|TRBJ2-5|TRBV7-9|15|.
CASSFHRDTQETQYF
TGTGCCAGCAGCTTCCACCGGGACACTCAAGAGACCCAGTACTTC
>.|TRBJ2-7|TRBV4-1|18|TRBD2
CASSQLTSGRAGGYEQYF
TGCGCCAGCAGCCAATTAACTAGCGGGAGGGCCGGGGGCTACGAGCAGTACTTC
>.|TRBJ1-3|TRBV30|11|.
CAWGGVNTIYF
TGTGCCTGGGGCGGGGTAAACACCATATATTTT
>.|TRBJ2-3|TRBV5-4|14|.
CASSLRGATDTQYF
TGTGCCAGCAGCTTGCGGGGGGCCACAGATACGCAGTATTTT
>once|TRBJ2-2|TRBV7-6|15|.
CASSLGGQGTGELFF
TGTGCCAGCAGCTTAGGAGGACAAGGAACCGGGGAGCTGTTTTTT
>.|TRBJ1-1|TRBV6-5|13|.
CASSSRGNTEAFF
TGTGCCAGCAGCTCCCGGGGGAACACTGAAGCTTTCTTT
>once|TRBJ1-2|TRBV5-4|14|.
CASSSEGSHYGYTF
TGTGCCAGCAGCTCCGAGGGCAGCCACTATGGCTACACCTTC
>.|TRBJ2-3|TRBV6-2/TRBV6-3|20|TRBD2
CASSYSRASGRALRTDTQYF
TGTGCCAGCAGTTACTCGAGGGCTAGCGGGAGGGCCCTTCGCACAGATACGCAGTATTTT
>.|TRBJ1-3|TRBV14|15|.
CASSQVRSSGNTIYF
TGTGCCAGCAGCCAAGTACGGAGCTCTGGAAACACCATATATTTT
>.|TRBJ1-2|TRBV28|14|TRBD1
CASSLSGQGDGYTF
TGTGCCAGCAGTTTGTCCGGACAGGGAGACGGCTACACCTTC
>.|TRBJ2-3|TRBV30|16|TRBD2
CAWSNTGGTRTDTQYF
TGTGCCTGGAGTAACACGGGGGGGACGCGAACAGATACGCAGTATTTT
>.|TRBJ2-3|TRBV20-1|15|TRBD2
CSASSRLADTDTQYF
TGCAGTGCTAGTTCTAGACTAGCGGACACAGATACGCAGTATTTT
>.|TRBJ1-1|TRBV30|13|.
CAWSPPLDKEAFF
TGTGCCTGGAGTCCTCCCTTAGATAAAGAAGCTTTCTTT
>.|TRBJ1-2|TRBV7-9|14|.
CASTVLGGANGYTF
TGTGCCAGCACCGTATTGGGGGGGGCCAATGGCTACACCTTC
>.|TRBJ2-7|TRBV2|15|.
CASSLQPVVLAEQYF
TGTGCCAGCAGTCTGCAGCCCGTCGTCCTAGCCGAGCAGTACTTC
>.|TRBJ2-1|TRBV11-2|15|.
CASSSLSVQGNEQFF
TGTGCCAGCAGCTCTCTTTCAGTTCAGGGCAATGAGCAGTTCTTC
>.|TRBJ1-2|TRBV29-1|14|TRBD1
CSVEVSGTAYGYTF
TGCAGCGTTGAAGTCTCCGGGACAGCCTATGGCTACACCTTC
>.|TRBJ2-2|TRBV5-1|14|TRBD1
CASSFWTGSGELFF
TGCGCCAGCAGCTTCTGGACAGGGAGCGGGGAGCTGTTTTTT
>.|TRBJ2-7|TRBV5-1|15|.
CASSLLPGQTYEQYF
TGCGCCAGCAGCTTGCTACCAGGTCAAACATACGAGCAGTACTTC